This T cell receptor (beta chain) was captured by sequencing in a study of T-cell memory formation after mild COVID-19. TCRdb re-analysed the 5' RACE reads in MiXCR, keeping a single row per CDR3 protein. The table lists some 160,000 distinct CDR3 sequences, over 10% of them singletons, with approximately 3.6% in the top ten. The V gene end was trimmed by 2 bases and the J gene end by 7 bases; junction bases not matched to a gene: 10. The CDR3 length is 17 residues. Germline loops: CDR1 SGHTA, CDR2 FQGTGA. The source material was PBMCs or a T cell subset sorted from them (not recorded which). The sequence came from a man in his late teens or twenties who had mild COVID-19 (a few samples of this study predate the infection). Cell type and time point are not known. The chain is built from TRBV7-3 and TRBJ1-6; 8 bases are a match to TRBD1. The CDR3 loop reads CASSLVGTGRYNSPLHF. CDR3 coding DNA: TGTGCCAGCAGCTTAGTCGGGACAGGAAGGTACAATTCACCCCTCCACTTT.